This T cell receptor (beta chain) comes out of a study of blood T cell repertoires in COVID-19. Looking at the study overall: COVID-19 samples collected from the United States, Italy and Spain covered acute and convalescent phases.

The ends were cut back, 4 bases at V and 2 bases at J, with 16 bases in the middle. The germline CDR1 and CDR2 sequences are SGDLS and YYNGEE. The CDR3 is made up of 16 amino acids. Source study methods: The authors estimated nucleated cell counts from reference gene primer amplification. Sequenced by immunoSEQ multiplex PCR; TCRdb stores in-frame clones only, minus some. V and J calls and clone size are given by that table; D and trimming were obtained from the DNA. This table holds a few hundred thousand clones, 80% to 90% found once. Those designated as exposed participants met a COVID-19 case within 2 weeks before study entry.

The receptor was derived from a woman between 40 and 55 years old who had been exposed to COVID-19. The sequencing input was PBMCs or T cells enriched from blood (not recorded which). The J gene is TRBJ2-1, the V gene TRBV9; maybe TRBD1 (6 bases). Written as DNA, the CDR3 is TGTGCCAGCAGCAACTGGGACAACAGCCCCTACAATGAGCAGTTCTTC. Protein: CASSNWDNSPYNEQFF.